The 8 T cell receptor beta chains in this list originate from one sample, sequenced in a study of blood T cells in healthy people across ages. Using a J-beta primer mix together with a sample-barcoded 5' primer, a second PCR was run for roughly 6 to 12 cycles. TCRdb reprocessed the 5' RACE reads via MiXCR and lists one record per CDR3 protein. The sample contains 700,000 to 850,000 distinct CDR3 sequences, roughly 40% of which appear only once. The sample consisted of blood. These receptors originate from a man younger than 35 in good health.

CDR3 nucleotide sequence: TGTGCCAGCAGTAGCAGGGAGTCCGGGGAGCTGTTTTTT. Encoded protein: CASSSRESGELFF. The V gene is TRBV6-5, the J gene TRBJ2-2, with D possibly called TRBD1 or TRBD2 (5 bases each). The V end lost 5 bases, the J end lost 6 bases, and 10 bases lay between the germline ends. CDR1 MNHEY and CDR2 SVGAGI come from the germline V gene. CDR3 length: 13 residues.

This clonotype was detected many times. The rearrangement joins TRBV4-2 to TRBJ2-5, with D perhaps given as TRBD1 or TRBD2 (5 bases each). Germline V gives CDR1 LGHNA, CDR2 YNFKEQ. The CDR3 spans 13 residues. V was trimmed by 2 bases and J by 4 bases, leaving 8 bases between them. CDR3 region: CASSQSGTETQYF. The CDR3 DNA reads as TGTGCCAGCAGCCAATCAGGGACAGAGACCCAGTACTTC.

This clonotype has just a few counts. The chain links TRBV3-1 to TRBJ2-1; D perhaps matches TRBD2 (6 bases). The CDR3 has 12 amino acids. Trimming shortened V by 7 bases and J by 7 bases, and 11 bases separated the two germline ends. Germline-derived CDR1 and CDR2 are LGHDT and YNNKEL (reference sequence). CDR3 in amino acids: CASMGGRNEQFF. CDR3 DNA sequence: TGTGCCAGCATGGGGGGACGGAATGAGCAGTTCTTC.

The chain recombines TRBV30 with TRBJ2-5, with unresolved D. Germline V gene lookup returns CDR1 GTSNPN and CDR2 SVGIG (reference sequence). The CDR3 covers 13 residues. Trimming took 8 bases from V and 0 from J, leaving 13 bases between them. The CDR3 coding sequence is TGTGCCCAGAATGAAGGGAACCAAGAGACCCAGTACTTC. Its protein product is CAQNEGNQETQYF.

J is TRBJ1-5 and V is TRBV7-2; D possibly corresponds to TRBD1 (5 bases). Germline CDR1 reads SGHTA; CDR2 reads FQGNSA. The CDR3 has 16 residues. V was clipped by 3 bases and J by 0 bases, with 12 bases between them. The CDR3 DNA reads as TGTACCAGCAGCTTCGACCAGGACACTAGCAATCAGCCCCAGCATTTT. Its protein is CTSSFDQDTSNQPQHF.

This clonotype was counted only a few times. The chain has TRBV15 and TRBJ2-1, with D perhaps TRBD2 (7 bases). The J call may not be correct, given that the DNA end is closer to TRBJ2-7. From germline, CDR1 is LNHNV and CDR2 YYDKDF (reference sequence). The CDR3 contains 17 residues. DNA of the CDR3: TGTGCCACCAGCAGAGATGGGTCGGGGGGCTCCTACAATGAGCAGTACTTC. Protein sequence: CATSRDGSGGSYNEQYF.

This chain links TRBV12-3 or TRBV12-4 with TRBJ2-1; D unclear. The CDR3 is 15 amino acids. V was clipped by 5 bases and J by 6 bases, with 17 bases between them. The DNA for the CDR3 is TGTGCCAGCAGTCCGCAGACAACCCCGGGCAATGAGCAGTTCTTC. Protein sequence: CASSPQTTPGNEQFF.

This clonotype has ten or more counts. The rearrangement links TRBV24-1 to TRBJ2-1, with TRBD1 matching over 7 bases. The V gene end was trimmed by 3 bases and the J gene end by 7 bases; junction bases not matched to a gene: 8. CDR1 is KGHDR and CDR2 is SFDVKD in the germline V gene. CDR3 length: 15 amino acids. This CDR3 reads CATSDPTGADNEQFF. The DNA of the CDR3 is TGTGCCACCAGTGATCCCACAGGGGCGGATAATGAGCAGTTCTTC.